This entry is about one T cell receptor beta chain. What it binds is unknown. Each CDR3 protein is one row after TCRdb ran MiXCR on the 5' RACE reads. In the table there are about 90,000 distinct CDR3 sequences, 27% of which are singletons. The data originate from a study of CD8 T cells in ankylosing spondylitis. The CDR3 loop spans 16 amino acids. Trimming at V came to 4 bases and at J to 4 bases, leaving 6 bases not matched to a gene. Germline V CDR1 and CDR2: SGHRS, YFSETQ. Study conclusions and caveats: The study looked at matched synovial fluid samples from ankylosing spondylitis patients. Disease-linked clones were reported to be significantly enriched there.

This chain uses TRBV5-1 with TRBJ2-1, with TRBD2 identical over 12 bases. The clonotype originates from a male donor with ankylosing spondylitis or in good health (not recorded which). Specimen: blood, either unsorted or a sorted T cell fraction (not recorded which). The CDR3, as DNA: TGCGCCAGCAGCGTCTCGACTAGCGGGGGTTACAATGAGCAGTTCTTC. Its protein product is CASSVSTSGGYNEQFF.